The T cell receptor (beta chain) under discussion was sequenced for a study of T cells in Graves' hyperthyroidism and ophthalmopathy. Study in general: Specimen type is peripheral blood, collected at initial diagnosis prior to any treatment.

Study conclusions and caveats: Separation of ophthalmopathy from stable hyperthyroidism was achieved by a 13 V-J model.

This clonotype was observed a handful of times. The target antigen is unknown. The CDR3 is 18 residues long. CDR1 and CDR2 from the germline V gene are SGHDT and YYEEEE. V shed 2 bases and J 1 base; nucleotides not matched to a gene: 1. Amplification of TCR beta CDR3 regions used RNA as the template. Initially, a first-round RT-PCR of the TCR CDR3 employed the HTBI primer set. Each CDR3 protein is one row after TCRdb ran MiXCR on the multiplex PCR reads. The sample lists approximately 510,000 distinct CDR3 sequences; around 21% were seen once. The sample consisted of blood. The chain uses TRBV5-6 and TRBJ2-6; 15 bases map to TRBD2. This clonotype was obtained from a young man with Graves' hyperthyroidism. DNA for the CDR3: TGTGCCAGCAGCTTTGGACTAGCGGGGGGGTCTGGGGCCAACGTCCTGACTTTC. This gives the protein CASSFGLAGGSGANVLTF.